A selection of T cell receptor beta chains follows, all from one sample in a study of vaccination effects on CD4 cells after COVID-19. Using immunoSEQ multiplex PCR, the repertoire was profiled, and TCRdb retains in-frame clones only, with some absent. The sample shows under 55,000 clones, around 66% of them seen only once. Which antigens these TCRs recognize remains unknown. The sample here was CD4+ T cells from PBMCs cultured with a peptide pool, taken before COVID-19 vaccination. The source is a human donor who had a prior SARS-CoV-2 infection. Both conserved end residues are trimmed from each CDR3. D genes are given only for firm matches.

ASSPSGEKLF	-	TRBJ1-4	TRBV4-3
ASSIGRLYTDTQY	TRBD2	TRBJ2-3	TRBV19
ASSLARDTIGQGRYNYGYT	TRBD1	TRBJ1-2	TRBV7-6
ASSNGGGNSYEQY	-	TRBJ2-7	TRBV5-1
ASQGELGGFTEAF	-	TRBJ1-1	TRBV21-1
ATTDRVSPLH	TRBD1	TRBJ1-6	TRBV6-5
ASSIKGLAGGPSTGELF	TRBD2	TRBJ2-2	TRBV19
ASSEPGSGGVQY	TRBD2	TRBJ2-7	TRBV6-1
ASRRGKHTDTQY	-	TRBJ2-3	TRBV6-5
ASSLVSSTGELF	-	TRBJ2-2	TRBV7-3
ASSPRTGAITDTQY	TRBD1	TRBJ2-3	TRBV11-3
ASSFAGARTEAF	-	TRBJ1-1	TRBV5-4
ASKLDRDGYGYT	TRBD1	TRBJ1-2	TRBV2
ASQLRGRSVGAGTQETQY	TRBD2	TRBJ2-5	TRBV2
ASSLFQGEAYNEQF	-	TRBJ2-1	TRBV5-6
ASSQGLVPRLAGVHEQF	TRBD2	TRBJ2-1	TRBV4-2
ASSLGDGETQY	-	TRBJ2-5	TRBV5-1
ASSDSNQPQH	-	TRBJ1-5	TRBV7-2
ASSQRPGHNYEQY	-	TRBJ2-7	TRBV4-1
ASSLDHVGAETQY	-	TRBJ2-5	TRBV11-3
ASSTSGTTSGANVLT	TRBD2	TRBJ2-6	TRBV7-3
ASSGWDRRGGTEAF	-	TRBJ1-1	TRBV9
ASSGSSGIIPHEQF	TRBD2	TRBJ2-1	TRBV6-6
ASSGWGRRTDTQY	-	TRBJ2-3	TRBV25-1
ASSYSSPGRGSPLH	-	TRBJ1-6	TRBV6-5
ASSPSRTSGGIETQY	TRBD2	TRBJ2-5	TRBV18
ASNTGGTYGYT	-	TRBJ1-2	TRBV7-9
ASSDRDREENTIY	TRBD1	TRBJ1-3	TRBV25-1
ASSLELPGTADSYNEQF	TRBD1	TRBJ2-1	TRBV7-8
ASSPRGSGNTIY	-	TRBJ1-3	TRBV3-1/TRBV3-2
ASNILGTSGPSSSYEQY	TRBD2	TRBJ2-7	TRBV27